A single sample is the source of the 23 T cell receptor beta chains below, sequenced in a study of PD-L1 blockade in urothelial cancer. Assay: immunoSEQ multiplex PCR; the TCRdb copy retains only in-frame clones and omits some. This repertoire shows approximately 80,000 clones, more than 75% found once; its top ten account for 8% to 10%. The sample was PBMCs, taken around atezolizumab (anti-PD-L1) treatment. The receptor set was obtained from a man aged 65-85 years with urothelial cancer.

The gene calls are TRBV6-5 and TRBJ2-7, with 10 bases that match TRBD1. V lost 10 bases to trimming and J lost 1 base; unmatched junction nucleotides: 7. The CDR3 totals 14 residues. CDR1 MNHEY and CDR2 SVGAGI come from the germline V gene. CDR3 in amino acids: CATGWTGGSYEQYF. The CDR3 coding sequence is TGTGCCACCGGTTGGACAGGGGGTTCCTACGAGCAGTACTTC.

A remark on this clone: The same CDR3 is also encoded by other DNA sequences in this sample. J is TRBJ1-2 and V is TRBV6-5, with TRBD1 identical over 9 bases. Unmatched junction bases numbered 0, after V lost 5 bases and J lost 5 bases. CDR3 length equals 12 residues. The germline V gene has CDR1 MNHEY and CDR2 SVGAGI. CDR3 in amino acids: CASSDRGYGYTF. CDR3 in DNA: TGTGCCAGCAGTGACAGGGGGTATGGCTACACCTTC.

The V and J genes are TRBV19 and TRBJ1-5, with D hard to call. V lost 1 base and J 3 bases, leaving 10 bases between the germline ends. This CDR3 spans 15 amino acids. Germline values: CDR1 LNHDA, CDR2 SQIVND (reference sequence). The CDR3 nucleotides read TGTGCCAGTAGTATAGTACCCGGAGTCAATCAGCCCCAGCATTTT. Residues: CASSIVPGVNQPQHF.

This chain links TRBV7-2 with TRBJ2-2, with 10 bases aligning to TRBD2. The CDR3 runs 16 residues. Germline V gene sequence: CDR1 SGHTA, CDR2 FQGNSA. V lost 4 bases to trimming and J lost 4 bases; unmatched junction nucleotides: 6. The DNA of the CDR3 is TGTGCCAGCAGCTACTCTAGCGGGAGTCGCACCGGGGAGCTGTTTTTT. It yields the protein CASSYSSGSRTGELFF.

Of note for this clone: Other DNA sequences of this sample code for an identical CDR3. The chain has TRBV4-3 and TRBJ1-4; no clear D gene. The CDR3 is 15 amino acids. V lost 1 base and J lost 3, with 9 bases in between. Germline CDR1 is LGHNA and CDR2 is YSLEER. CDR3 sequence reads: CASSQGTGPNEKLFF. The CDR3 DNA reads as TGCGCCAGCAGCCAAGGCACTGGGCCTAATGAAAAACTGTTTTTT.

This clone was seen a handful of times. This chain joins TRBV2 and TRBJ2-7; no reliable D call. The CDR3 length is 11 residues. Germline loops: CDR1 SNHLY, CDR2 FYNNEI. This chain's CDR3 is CGASDVYEQYF. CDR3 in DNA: TGTGGGGCGAGTGACGTCTACGAGCAGTACTTC.

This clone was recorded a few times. The CDR3, as DNA: TGCGCCAGCAGCCTCCGGGACAGGGATGAGCAGTTCTTC. Its translation is CASSLRDRDEQFF. V is TRBV4-1 and J is TRBJ2-1; 9 positions match TRBD1. The CDR3 covers 13 residues. Looked up from germline, CDR1 is MGHRA and CDR2 is YSYEKL. The V segment lost 4 bases and the J segment 8 bases; nucleotides outside the gene matches: 3.

In nucleotides, the CDR3 is TGTGCCATCAGTGAGTCAAGCAATGCGGGAGAGCAGTACTTC. The encoded protein is CAISESSNAGEQYF. The chain links TRBV10-3 to TRBJ2-7; a weak D match, TRBD2 (6 bases). Germline V lookup: CDR1 ENHRY, CDR2 SYGVKD. Between the trimmed V and J ends, which lost 0 bases and 7 bases, there was a span of 13 bases. The CDR3 spans 14 residues.

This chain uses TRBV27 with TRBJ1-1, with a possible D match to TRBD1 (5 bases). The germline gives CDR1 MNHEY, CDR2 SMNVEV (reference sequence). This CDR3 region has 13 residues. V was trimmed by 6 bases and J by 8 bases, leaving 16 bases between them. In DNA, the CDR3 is TGTGCCAGCAGCACAACCCAGGGTTACGAAGCTTTCTTT. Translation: CASSTTQGYEAFF.

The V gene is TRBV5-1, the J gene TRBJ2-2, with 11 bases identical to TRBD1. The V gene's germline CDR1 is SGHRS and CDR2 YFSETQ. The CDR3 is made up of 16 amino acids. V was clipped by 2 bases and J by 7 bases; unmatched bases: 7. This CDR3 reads CASSLNGQGASGELFF. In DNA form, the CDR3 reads TGCGCCAGCAGCTTAAACGGACAGGGGGCGAGCGGGGAGCTGTTTTTT.

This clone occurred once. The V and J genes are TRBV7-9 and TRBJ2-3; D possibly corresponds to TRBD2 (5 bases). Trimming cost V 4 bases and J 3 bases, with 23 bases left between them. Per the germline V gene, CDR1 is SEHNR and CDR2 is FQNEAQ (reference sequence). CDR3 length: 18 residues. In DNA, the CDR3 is TGTGCCAGCAGCTCGGATCTCGGGCGTGGGCGCGGGACAGATACGCAGTATTTT. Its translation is CASSSDLGRGRGTDTQYF. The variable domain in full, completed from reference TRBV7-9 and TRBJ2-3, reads DTGVSQNPRHKITKRGQNVTFRCDPISEHNRLYWYRQTLGQGPEFLTYFQNEAQLEKSRLLSDRFSAERPKGSFSTLEIQRTEQGDSAMYLCASSSDLGRGRGTDTQYFGPGTRLTVL.

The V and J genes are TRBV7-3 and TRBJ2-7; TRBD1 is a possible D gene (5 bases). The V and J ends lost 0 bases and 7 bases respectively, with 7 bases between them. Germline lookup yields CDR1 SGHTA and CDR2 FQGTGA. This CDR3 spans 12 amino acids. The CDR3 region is CASSLTAGEQYF. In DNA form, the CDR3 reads TGTGCCAGCAGCTTAACTGCAGGGGAGCAGTACTTC.

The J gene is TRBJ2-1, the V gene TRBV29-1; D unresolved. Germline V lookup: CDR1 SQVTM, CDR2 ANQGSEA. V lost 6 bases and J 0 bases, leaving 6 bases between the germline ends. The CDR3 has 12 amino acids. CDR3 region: CSVASSYNEQFF. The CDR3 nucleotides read TGCAGCGTAGCGAGCTCCTACAATGAGCAGTTCTTC.

CDR3 residues: CASRLLHGEPTYEQYF. CDR3 DNA sequence: TGTGCCAGCAGACTCCTTCACGGGGAACCTACCTACGAGCAGTACTTC. The V call is TRBV5-5, the J call TRBJ2-7, with D perhaps matching TRBD2 (5 bases). Per germline, CDR1 SGHKS and CDR2 YYEKEE (reference sequence). The CDR3 is 16 residues long. V lost 5 bases and J lost 2, with 20 bases in between. The full variable domain, rest sourced from reference TRBV5-5 and TRBJ2-7, is DAGVTQSPTHLIKTRGQQVTLRCSPISGHKSVSWYQQVLGQGPQFIFQYYEKEERGRGNFPDRFSARQFPNYSSELNVNALLLGDSALYLCASRLLHGEPTYEQYFGPGTRLTVT.

Written as DNA, the CDR3 is TGTGCCAGCAGCTGGGACAGGGACCCCGGAAACACCATATATTTT. It codes for CASSWDRDPGNTIYF. V gene TRBV7-9 combines with J gene TRBJ1-3, with 9 bases identical to TRBD1. The CDR3 extends over 15 amino acids. The germline CDR1 and CDR2 sequences are SEHNR and FQNEAQ (reference sequence). The V gene end was trimmed by 4 bases and the J gene end by 4 bases; junction bases not matched to a gene: 5.

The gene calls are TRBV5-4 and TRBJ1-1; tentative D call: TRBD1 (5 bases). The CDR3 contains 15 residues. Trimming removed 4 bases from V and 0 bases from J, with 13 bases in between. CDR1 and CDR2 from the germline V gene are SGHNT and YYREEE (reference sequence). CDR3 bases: TGTGCCAGCAGCCTGGGGGGGGAGATGAACACTGAAGCTTTCTTT. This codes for CASSLGGEMNTEAFF.

In nucleotides, the CDR3 is TGTGCCAGCAGTGAACGCCGGACAGGGCCAACTGGCAATGAGCAGTTCTTC. Its protein is CASSERRTGPTGNEQFF. V is TRBV6-1 and J is TRBJ2-1; 8 bases fit TRBD1. The germline CDR1 and CDR2 sequences are MNHNS and SASEGT. With 2 bases clipped from V and 6 bases from J, the junction kept 12 bases outside the gene matches. The CDR3 has 17 residues.

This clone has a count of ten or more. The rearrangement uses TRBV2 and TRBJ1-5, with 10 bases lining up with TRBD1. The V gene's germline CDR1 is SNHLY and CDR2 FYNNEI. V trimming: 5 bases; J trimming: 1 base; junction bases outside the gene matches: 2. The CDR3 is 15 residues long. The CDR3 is CASSRQGASNQPQHF. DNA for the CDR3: TGTGCCAGCAGTAGACAGGGGGCGAGCAATCAGCCCCAGCATTTT.

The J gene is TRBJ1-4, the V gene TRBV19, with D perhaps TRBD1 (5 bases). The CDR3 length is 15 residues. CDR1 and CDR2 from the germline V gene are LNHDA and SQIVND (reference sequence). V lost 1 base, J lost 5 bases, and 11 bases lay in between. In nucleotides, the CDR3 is TGTGCCAGTAGTATAGGGGGGGGAAGGAATGAAAAACTGTTTTTT. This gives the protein CASSIGGGRNEKLFF.

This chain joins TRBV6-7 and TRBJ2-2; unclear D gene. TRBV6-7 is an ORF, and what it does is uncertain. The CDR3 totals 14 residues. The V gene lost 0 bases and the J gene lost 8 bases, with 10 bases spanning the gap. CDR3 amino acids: CASSYSVRTGELFF. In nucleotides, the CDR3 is TGTGCCAGCAGTTACTCGGTGAGAACGGGGGAGCTGTTTTTT.

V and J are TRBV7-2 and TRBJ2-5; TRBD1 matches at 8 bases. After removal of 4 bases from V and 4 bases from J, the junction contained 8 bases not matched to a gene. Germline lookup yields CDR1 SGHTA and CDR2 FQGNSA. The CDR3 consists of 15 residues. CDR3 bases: TGTGCCAGCAGCTCCCCCGGGACAGGAGGAGAGACCCAGTACTTC. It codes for CASSSPGTGGETQYF.

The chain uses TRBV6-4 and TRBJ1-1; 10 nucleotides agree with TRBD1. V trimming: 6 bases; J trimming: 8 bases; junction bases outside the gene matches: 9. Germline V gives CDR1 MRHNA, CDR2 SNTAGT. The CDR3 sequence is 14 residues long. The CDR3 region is CASRRDRGSSEAFF. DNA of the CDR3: TGTGCCAGCAGGAGGGACAGGGGATCCTCCGAAGCTTTCTTT.

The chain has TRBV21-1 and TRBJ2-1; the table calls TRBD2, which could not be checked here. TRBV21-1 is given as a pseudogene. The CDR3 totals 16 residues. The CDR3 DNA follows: TGTGCCAGCAGCTTTCGAGAGAAGAGGTTTCCGGATGAGCAGTTCTTC. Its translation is CASSFREKRFPDEQFF.